Listed here are 15 T cell receptor beta chains from one sample, sequenced in a study of cytomegalovirus exposure and HLA in healthy donors. The PCR made use of 60 Vbeta and 13 Jbeta primers. Sequencing was performed with immunoSEQ multiplex PCR; in TCRdb, only in-frame clones are kept and a portion is missing. The repertoire includes some 90,000 clones, more than 60% of them detected once, and over 2% sits in the top ten. Material: PBMCs. Source of these receptors: a man aged 45-60 years in good health and CMV-seronegative.

This sequence joins TRBV2 and TRBJ2-1; TRBD2 agrees at 8 bases. V shed 3 bases, J shed 4 bases, and the junction held 8 bases outside the gene matches. The germline gives CDR1 SNHLY, CDR2 FYNNEI. The CDR3 loop spans 16 amino acids. DNA of the CDR3: TGTGCCAGCAGTGACCAGGATAGCGGGAATTACAATGAGCAGTTCTTC. Translation: CASSDQDSGNYNEQFF.

The J gene is TRBJ2-2, the V gene TRBV28, with 9 bases matching TRBD1. The V and J ends lost 6 bases and 3 bases, in that order; junction bases with no gene match: 14. This CDR3 has 18 amino acids. Germline lookup yields CDR1 MDHEN and CDR2 SYDVKM. CDR3 sequence reads: CASSAPTQGTGYTGELFF. The CDR3 region has the DNA TGTGCCAGCAGCGCACCTACCCAAGGGACAGGGTACACCGGGGAGCTGTTTTTT. Filled out from reference TRBV28 and TRBJ2-2, the complete variable domain reads DVKVTQSSRYLVKRTGEKVFLECVQDMDHENMFWYRQDPGLGLRLIYFSYDVKMKEKGDIPEGYSVSREKKERFSLILESASTNQTSMYLCASSAPTQGTGYTGELFFGEGSRLTVL.

The table lists this clone with a count of one. The rearrangement uses TRBV7-6 and TRBJ1-3; 9 nucleotides agree with TRBD1. The CDR3 extends over 18 amino acids. Germline V CDR1 and CDR2: SGHVS, FNYEAQ. V lost 5 bases, J lost 0 bases, and 11 bases stayed unmatched. CDR3 sequence: CASSPRTGAGSSGNTIYF. Here the CDR3 DNA reads TGTGCCAGCAGCCCCCGGACAGGGGCCGGAAGCTCTGGAAACACCATATATTTT.

The chain is built from TRBV6-5 and TRBJ1-2, with D possibly TRBD1 on 5 matching bases. The V gene's germline CDR1 is MNHEY and CDR2 SVGAGI. V shed 5 bases and J shed 10 bases, with 14 bases lying between them. CDR3 length: 12 residues. The CDR3 loop reads CASSKRLQDYTF. The CDR3 DNA sequence: TGTGCCAGCAGTAAAAGATTACAGGACTACACCTTC.

This chain joins TRBV5-1 and TRBJ2-5; 7 bases line up with TRBD1. Germline V gene sequence: CDR1 SGHRS, CDR2 YFSETQ. Losses at the gene ends were 4 bases for V and 2 bases for J; bases not matched to a gene: 8. The CDR3 runs to 15 residues. CDR3 bases: TGCGCCAGCAGCACCGGACAGGCGGTACAAGAGACCCAGTACTTC. Translated, it gives CASSTGQAVQETQYF. The whole variable domain, remainder taken from reference TRBV5-1 and TRBJ2-5, is KAGVTQTPRYLIKTRGQQVTLSCSPISGHRSVSWYQQTPGQGLQFLFEYFSETQRNKGNFPGRFSGRQFSNSRSEMNVSTLELGDSALYLCASSTGQAVQETQYFGPGTRLLVL.

This chain links TRBV10-2 with TRBJ2-7; possibly TRBD1 for D (5 bases). Germline V gene lookup returns CDR1 WSHSY and CDR2 SAAADI. The CDR3 extends over 14 amino acids. Trimming pared 2 bases from V and 5 bases from J, leaving 13 bases between. The CDR3 spells CASSENRSGDEQYF. In nucleotides, the CDR3 is TGCGCCAGCAGTGAGAACAGGTCCGGTGACGAGCAGTACTTC.

This chain links TRBV6-4 with TRBJ1-1; D is undetermined. Germline loops: CDR1 MRHNA, CDR2 SNTAGT. V shed 6 bases and J shed 1 base, with 18 bases lying between them. This CDR3 contains 16 residues. The CDR3 loop is CASRGPAQYGNTEAFF. The CDR3 region has the DNA TGTGCCAGCAGGGGCCCCGCCCAGTACGGGAACACTGAAGCTTTCTTT.

This clone has just one count. The genes are TRBV19 and TRBJ2-5, with 11 positions matching TRBD1. Judging by the DNA end, TRBJ2-7 fits better; the J call may be wrong. Germline values: CDR1 LNHDA, CDR2 SQIVND (reference sequence). This CDR3 is built from 17 residues. The CDR3 sequence is CASSFSRTGGVSYEQYF. In nucleotides, the CDR3 is TGTGCCAGTAGTTTCTCCCGGACAGGGGGCGTTTCCTACGAGCAGTACTTC.

This clone was found a few times. For the CDR3, the DNA is TGCAGCGGGGGCCGCGGGAACAATGAGCAGTTCTTC. It encodes CSGGRGNNEQFF. The V call is TRBV29-1, the J call TRBJ2-1; a possible D gene is TRBD2 (6 bases). Germline lookup yields CDR1 SQVTM and CDR2 ANQGSEA. The germline V and J ends were trimmed by 7 bases and 5 bases, with 12 bases remaining between them. The CDR3 is 12 residues long.

The CDR3 nucleotides read TGTGCCAGCAGGGGGACAGGGGTTTGGGAGACCCAGTACTTC. Its translation is CASRGTGVWETQYF. The J gene is TRBJ2-5, the V gene TRBV5-5, with 10 bases fitting TRBD1. CDR1 is SGHKS, CDR2 YYEKEE, per germline (reference sequence). V shed 5 bases and J 5 bases; nucleotides not matched to a gene: 6. The CDR3 contains 14 residues.

This clone came up a few times. The chain is built from TRBV5-8 and TRBJ2-7; 9 bases are shared with TRBD1. CDR3 size: 16 residues. The ends lost 3 bases at V and 1 base at J; junction bases unmatched: 8. The germline CDR1 and CDR2 sequences are SGHTS and YDEGEE. This chain's CDR3 is CASSSPPGQGSYEQYF. CDR3 nucleotides: TGTGCCAGCAGCTCCCCTCCGGGACAGGGATCCTACGAGCAGTACTTC.

This clone has just one count. The rearrangement joins TRBV6-5 to TRBJ2-7, with D perhaps TRBD1 (6 bases). Germline CDR1 and CDR2: MNHEY and SVGAGI. V dropped 6 bases and J dropped 2 bases, with 14 bases sitting between them. The CDR3 sequence is 14 residues long. In nucleotides, the CDR3 is TGTGCCAGCAGCCTCGACAGGTGGGCCTACGAGCAGTACTTC. Translation gives CASSLDRWAYEQYF.

This sequence joins TRBV9 and TRBJ1-1; 7 bases are shared with TRBD1. CDR1 is SGDLS and CDR2 is YYNGEE in the germline V gene. J gave up 3 bases and V 4 bases, and 6 bases lay outside the gene matches. The CDR3 runs to 14 residues. The CDR3 nucleotides read TGTGCCAGCAGCACCCGGACAGGAGACACTGAAGCTTTCTTT. Its translation: CASSTRTGDTEAFF.

The V call is TRBV19, the J call TRBJ1-2; 8 bases align to TRBD1. Germline CDR1 is LNHDA and CDR2 is SQIVND (reference sequence). V trimming: 5 bases; J trimming: 2 bases; junction bases outside the gene matches: 13. CDR3 length equals 17 residues. CDR3 nucleotides: TGTGCCAGTAGTCGACAGGGGTCTAACACCTTAAACTATGGCTACACCTTC. It encodes CASSRQGSNTLNYGYTF.

The chain employs TRBV15 and TRBJ1-1; D is unresolved. This CDR3 spans 15 amino acids. The germline CDR1 and CDR2 sequences are LNHNV and YYDKDF (reference sequence). V lost 0 bases and J 0 bases, leaving 8 bases between the germline ends. CDR3 protein: CATSREAGVNTEAFF. The CDR3, as DNA: TGTGCCACCAGCAGAGAGGCGGGCGTGAACACTGAAGCTTTCTTT.